This T cell receptor beta chain originates from a study of T-cell reconstitution after alpha-beta-depleted transplantation in children. Study-wide results and caveats: A year had passed since transplant, and T-cell counts and diversity by then came mostly from newly produced T cells. TCRbeta diversity was high at day 60 in some patients (a result of surviving recipient T cells and thymic progenitors).

As regards this clonotype: Its antigen is not identified.

TCRbeta library preparation incorporated unique molecular identifiers. Each CDR3 protein is one row after TCRdb ran MiXCR on the PCR reads. The data contain approximately 500,000 distinct CDR3 sequences, under 12% of them singletons. Germline V gives CDR1 SEHNR, CDR2 FQNEAQ (reference sequence). The CDR3 is 14 amino acids. V was cut by 5 bases and J by 4 bases, with 13 bases left in between. V and J are TRBV7-9 and TRBJ2-3; D unclear. Sequenced here: PBMCs, sampled before TCRalphabeta/CD19-depleted stem cell transplant. The receptor was isolated from a child aged 2 to 10 with inherited bone marrow failure, due to receive a stem cell transplant. The CDR3 nucleotides are TGTGCCAGCAGCCCTACTCTTCAGGCAGATACGCAGTATTTT. Translated, it gives CASSPTLQADTQYF.